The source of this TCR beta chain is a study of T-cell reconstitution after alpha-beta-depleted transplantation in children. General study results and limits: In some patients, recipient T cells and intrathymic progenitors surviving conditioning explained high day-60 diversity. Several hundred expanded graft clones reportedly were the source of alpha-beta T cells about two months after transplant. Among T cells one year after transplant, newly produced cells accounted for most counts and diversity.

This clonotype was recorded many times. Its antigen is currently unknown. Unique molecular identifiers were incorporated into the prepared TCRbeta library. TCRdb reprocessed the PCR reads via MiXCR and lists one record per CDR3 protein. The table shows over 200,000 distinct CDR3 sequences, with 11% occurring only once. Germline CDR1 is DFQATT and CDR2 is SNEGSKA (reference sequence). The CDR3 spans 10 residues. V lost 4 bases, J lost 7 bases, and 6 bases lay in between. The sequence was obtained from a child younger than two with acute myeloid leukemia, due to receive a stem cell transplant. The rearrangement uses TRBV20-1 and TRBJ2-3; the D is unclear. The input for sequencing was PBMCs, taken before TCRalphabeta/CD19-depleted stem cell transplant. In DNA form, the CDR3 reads TGCAGTGCTAAGAGGAATACGCAGTATTTT. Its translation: CSAKRNTQYF.